This TCR beta chain was observed in a study of post-analysis software for immune sequencing data. On the study more broadly: Patients had relapsing-remitting, secondary progressive or progressive-relapsing multiple sclerosis; some lacked subtype.

Regarding this clonotype: Its specificity is not known.

From germline, CDR1 is MNHEY and CDR2 SMNVEV (reference sequence). V was cut by 6 bases and J by 1 base, with 10 bases left in between. This CDR3 is 13 amino acids long. General study results and limits: Higher frequency in patients than in controls was seen for several TRBV segments, with TRBV5-6, TRBV5-1 and TRBV20-1 among them. The normalized Chao1 diversity of multiple sclerosis patients was significantly lower than that of controls. Samples sharing a preparation batch grouped tightly together when assessed by F measure.

The TCR beta cDNA libraries carried unique molecular identifiers. TCRdb re-called the PCR reads through MiXCR, storing one row per CDR3 protein. The table shows approximately 730,000 distinct CDR3 sequences, with roughly 30% occurring only once. Input material: blood. The chain joins TRBV27 to TRBJ2-7; D is ambiguous. The TCR was taken from a girl aged 10 to 17 with multiple sclerosis. The chain's CDR3 is CASREAGSYEQYF. Written as DNA, the CDR3 is TGTGCCAGCAGAGAGGCAGGTTCCTACGAGCAGTACTTC.